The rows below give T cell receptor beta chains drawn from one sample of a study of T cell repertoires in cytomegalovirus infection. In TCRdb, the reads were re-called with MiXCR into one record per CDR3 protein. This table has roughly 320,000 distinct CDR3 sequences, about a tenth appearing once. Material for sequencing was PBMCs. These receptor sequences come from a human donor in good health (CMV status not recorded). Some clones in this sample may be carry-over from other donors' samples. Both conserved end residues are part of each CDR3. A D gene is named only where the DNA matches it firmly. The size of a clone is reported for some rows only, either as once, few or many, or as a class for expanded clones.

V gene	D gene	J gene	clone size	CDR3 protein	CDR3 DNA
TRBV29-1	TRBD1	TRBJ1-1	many	CSSEGGGAGGNTEAFF	TGCAGCTCCGAGGGAGGGGGCGCGGGGGGGAACACTGAAGCTTTCTTT
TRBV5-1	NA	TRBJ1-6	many	CASSPGGSYNSPLHF	TGCGCCAGCAGCCCGGGGGGCTCCTATAATTCACCCCTCCACTTT
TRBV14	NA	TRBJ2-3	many	CASSLEGGASDTQYF	TGTGCCAGCAGCCTGGAAGGAGGGGCCTCAGATACGCAGTATTTT
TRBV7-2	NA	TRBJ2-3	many	CASSLGGLGTDTQYF	TGTGCCAGCAGCTTAGGGGGACTTGGCACAGATACGCAGTATTTT
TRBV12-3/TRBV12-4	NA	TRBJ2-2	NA	CASRPLRDTGELFF	TGTGCCAGCAGACCCTTGCGGGATACCGGGGAGCTGTTTTTT
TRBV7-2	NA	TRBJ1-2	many	CASSLPGVGGYTF	TGTGCCAGCAGCTTACCGGGGGTTGGTGGCTACACCTTC
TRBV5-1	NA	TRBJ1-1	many	CASSLVRDYTEAFF	TGCGCCAGCAGCTTGGTCCGGGACTACACTGAAGCTTTCTTT
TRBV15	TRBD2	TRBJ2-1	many	CATSRDDGLAGGLFNEQFF	TGTGCCACCAGCAGAGATGATGGACTAGCGGGGGGGCTATTCAATGAGCAGTTCTTC
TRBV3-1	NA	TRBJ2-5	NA	CAGSQEGFKETQYF	TGTGCCGGCAGCCAGGAGGGATTTAAGGAGACCCAGTACTTC
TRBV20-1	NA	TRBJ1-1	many	CSASPGGAGVGTSDVAFF	TGCAGTGCTAGCCCAGGAGGCGCGGGGGTGGGAACCTCCGACGTTGCTTTCTTT
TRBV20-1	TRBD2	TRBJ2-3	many	CSASSSSGLADTQYF	TGCAGTGCTAGTTCTTCTAGCGGGTTGGCAGATACGCAGTATTTT
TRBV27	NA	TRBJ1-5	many	CASSLSWEQPQHF	TGTGCCAGCAGTTTATCGTGGGAACAGCCCCAGCATTTT